This T cell receptor beta chain was profiled in a study of T cells in Graves' hyperthyroidism and ophthalmopathy. Findings of the study overall: Researchers found most expanded thyroid clonotypes above 0.001 in blood as well. The model anticipated ophthalmopathy a median about six months pre-onset.

Points on this clonotype: Its antigen is still unknown.

RNA transcripts were the template for amplifying TCR beta CDR3 regions. The HTBI primer set served for first-round RT-PCR of the TCR CDR3. TCRdb called the multiplex PCR reads again in MiXCR, with one record for every CDR3 protein. The sample has fewer than 250,000 distinct CDR3 sequences, around 25% seen once. Germline-derived CDR1 and CDR2 are MNHEY and SVGAGI. The germline V and J ends were trimmed by 0 bases and 5 bases, with 13 bases remaining between them. The CDR3 has 15 residues. Source material: blood. The clonotype was recovered from a woman between 40 and 50 years old with Graves' ophthalmopathy. The chain has TRBV6-5 and TRBJ2-5; perhaps TRBD1 as D (6 bases). The CDR3 region is CASSYSMGARETQYF. CDR3 sequence (DNA): TGTGCCAGCAGTTACTCGATGGGGGCCCGGGAGACCCAGTACTTC.